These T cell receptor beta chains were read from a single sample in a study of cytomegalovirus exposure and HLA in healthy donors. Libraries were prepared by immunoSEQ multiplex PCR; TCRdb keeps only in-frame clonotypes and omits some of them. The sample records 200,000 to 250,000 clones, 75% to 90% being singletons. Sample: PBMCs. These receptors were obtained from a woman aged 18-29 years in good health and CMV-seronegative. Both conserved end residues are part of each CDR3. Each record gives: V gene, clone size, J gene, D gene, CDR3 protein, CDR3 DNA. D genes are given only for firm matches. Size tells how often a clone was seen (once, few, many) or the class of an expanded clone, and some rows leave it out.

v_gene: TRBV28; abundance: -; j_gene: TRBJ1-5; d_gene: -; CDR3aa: CASSFSGTQPQHF; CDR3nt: TGTGCCAGCAGTTTCTCCGGTACCCAGCCCCAGCATTTT
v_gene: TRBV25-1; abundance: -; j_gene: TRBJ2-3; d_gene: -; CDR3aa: CASRTTDTQYF; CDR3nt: TGTGCCAGCAGGACAACCGATACGCAGTATTTT
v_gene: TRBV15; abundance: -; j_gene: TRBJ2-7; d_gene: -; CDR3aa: CATSSTGSNPYEQYF; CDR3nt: TGTGCCACCAGCAGTACAGGGAGCAATCCCTACGAGCAGTACTTC
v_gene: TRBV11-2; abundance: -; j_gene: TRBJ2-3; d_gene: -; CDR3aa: CASSLDRPVAYTQYF; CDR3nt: TGTGCCAGCAGCTTAGATCGTCCAGTTGCATATACGCAGTATTTT
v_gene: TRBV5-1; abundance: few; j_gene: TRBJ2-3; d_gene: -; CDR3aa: CASSLGDTQYF; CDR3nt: TGCGCCAGCAGCTTGGGAGATACGCAGTATTTT
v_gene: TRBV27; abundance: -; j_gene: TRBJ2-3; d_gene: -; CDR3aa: CASSKQTSTDTQYF; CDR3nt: TGTGCCAGCAGCAAGCAAACTAGCACAGATACGCAGTATTTT
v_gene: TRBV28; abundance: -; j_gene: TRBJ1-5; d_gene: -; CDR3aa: CASSLPRRGNQPQHF; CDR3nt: TGTGCCAGCAGTTTACCCCGCAGGGGCAATCAGCCCCAGCATTTT
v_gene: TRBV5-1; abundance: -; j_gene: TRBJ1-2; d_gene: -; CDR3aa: CASSSGRDAFNYGYTF; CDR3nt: TGCGCCAGCAGCTCGGGCCGGGACGCCTTTAACTATGGCTACACCTTC
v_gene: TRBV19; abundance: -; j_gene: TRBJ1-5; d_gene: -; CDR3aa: CASRWVADQPQHF; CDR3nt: TGTGCCAGTAGGTGGGTAGCGGATCAGCCCCAGCATTTT
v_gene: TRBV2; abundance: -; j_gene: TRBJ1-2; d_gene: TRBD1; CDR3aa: CASSTRQGRGANYGYTF; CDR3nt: TGTGCCAGCAGTACGCGACAGGGAAGAGGCGCTAACTATGGCTACACCTTC
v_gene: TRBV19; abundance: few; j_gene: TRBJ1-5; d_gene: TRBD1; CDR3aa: CASSTQGAGNQPQHF; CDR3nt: TGTGCCAGTAGTACCCAGGGGGCCGGCAATCAGCCCCAGCATTTT
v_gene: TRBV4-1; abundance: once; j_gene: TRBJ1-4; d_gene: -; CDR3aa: CASSGRTVTHEKLFF; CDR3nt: TGCGCCAGCAGCGGCCGGACAGTTACCCATGAAAAACTGTTTTTT
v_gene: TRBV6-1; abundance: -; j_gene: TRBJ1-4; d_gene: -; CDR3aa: CASSELGGGLFF; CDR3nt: TGTGCCAGCAGTGAATTGGGCGGGGGACTGTTTTTT
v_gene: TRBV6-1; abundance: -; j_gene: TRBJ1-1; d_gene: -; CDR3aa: CASSEGENTEAFF; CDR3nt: TGTGCCAGCAGTGAAGGGGAGAACACTGAAGCTTTCTTT
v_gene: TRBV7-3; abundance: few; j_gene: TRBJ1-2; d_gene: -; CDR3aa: CASSPFPGVSNYGYTF; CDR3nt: TGTGCCAGCAGCCCCTTCCCGGGGGTGTCTAACTATGGCTACACCTTC
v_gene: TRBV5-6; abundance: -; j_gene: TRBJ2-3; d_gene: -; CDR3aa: CASSPGLWGVDTQYF; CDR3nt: TGTGCCAGCAGCCCTGGCCTGTGGGGGGTAGATACGCAGTATTTT
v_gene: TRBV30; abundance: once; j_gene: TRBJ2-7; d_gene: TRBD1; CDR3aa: CAWSPILTGGNYEQYF; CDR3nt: TGTGCCTGGAGTCCCATCTTGACAGGGGGGAACTACGAGCAGTACTTC
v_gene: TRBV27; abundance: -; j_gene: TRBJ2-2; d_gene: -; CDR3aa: CASSLSRSPGRGELFF; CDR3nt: TGTGCCAGCAGTTTATCTCGGTCCCCGGGCCGCGGGGAGCTGTTTTTT
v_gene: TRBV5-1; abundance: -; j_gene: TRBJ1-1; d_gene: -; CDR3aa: CASSPFQGDAFF; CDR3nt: TGCGCCAGCAGCCCCTTTCAGGGTGACGCTTTCTTT
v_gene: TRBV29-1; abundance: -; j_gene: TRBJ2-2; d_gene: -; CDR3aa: CSVLQNTGELFF; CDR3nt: TGCAGCGTCCTACAGAACACCGGGGAGCTGTTTTTT
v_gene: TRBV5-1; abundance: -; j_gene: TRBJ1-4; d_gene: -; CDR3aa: CASSLDGANEKLFF; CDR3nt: TGCGCCAGCAGCTTGGATGGAGCTAATGAAAAACTGTTTTTT
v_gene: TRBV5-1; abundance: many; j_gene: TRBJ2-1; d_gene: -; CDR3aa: CASSLKPAEPHYNEQFF; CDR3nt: TGCGCCAGCAGCTTGAAGCCGGCCGAACCGCACTACAATGAGCAGTTCTTC
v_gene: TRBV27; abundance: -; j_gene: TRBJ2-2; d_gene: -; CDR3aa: CASSLRRGEKLFF; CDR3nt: TGTGCCAGCAGTTTGAGAAGGGGCGAGAAGCTGTTTTTT